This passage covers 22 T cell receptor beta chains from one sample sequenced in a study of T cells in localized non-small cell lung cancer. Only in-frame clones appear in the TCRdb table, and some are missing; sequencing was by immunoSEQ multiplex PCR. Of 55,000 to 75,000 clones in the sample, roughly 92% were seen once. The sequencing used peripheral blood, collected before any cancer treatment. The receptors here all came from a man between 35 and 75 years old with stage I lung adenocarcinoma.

The CDR3 spells CASTPGLAGPNNEQFF. CDR3 DNA: TGTGCCAGCACCCCGGGACTAGCGGGGCCGAACAATGAGCAGTTCTTC. The rearrangement joins TRBV27 to TRBJ2-1; 13 bases are a match to TRBD2. This CDR3 comprises 16 residues. V gave up 7 bases and J gave up 5 bases; unmatched junction bases: 8. Germline CDR1 is MNHEY and CDR2 is SMNVEV (reference sequence).

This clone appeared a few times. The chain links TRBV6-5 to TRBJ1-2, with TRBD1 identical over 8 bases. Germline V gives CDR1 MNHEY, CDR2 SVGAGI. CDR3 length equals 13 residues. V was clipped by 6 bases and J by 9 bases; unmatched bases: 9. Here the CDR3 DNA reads TGTGCCAGCAGCTCGGCGACAGGGGAACGCTACACCTTC. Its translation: CASSSATGERYTF.

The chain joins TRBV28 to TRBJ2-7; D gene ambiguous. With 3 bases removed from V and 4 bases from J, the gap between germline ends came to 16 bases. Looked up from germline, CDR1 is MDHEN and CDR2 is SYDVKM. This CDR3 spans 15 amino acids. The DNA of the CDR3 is TGTGCCAGCAGTTTCCATGATGGTGCCTTTTACGAGCAGTACTTC. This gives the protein CASSFHDGAFYEQYF.

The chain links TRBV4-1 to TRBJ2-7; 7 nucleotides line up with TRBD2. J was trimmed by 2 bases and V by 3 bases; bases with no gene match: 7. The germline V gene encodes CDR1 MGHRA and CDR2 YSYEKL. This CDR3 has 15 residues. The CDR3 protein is CASSQVSGSPYEQYF. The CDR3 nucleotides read TGCGCCAGCAGCCAGGTTAGCGGGTCTCCCTACGAGCAGTACTTC.

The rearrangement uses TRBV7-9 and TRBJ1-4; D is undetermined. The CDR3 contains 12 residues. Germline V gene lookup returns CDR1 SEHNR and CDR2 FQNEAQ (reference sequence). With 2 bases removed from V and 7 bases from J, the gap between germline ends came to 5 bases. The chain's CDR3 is CASSLLGEKLFF. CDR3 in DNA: TGTGCCAGCAGCTTATTGGGTGAAAAACTGTTTTTT.

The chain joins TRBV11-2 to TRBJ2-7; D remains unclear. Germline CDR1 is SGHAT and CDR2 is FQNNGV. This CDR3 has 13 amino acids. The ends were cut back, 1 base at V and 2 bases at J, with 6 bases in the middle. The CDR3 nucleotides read TGTGCCAGCAGCTTAGGGCGGACCTACGAGCAGTACTTC. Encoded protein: CASSLGRTYEQYF.

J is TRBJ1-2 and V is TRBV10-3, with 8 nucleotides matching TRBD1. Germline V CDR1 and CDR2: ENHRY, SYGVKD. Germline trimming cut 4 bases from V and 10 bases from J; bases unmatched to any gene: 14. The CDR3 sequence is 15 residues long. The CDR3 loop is CAISGGGTGRNSYTF. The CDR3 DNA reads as TGTGCCATCAGTGGAGGTGGGACAGGTCGTAACTCCTACACCTTC.

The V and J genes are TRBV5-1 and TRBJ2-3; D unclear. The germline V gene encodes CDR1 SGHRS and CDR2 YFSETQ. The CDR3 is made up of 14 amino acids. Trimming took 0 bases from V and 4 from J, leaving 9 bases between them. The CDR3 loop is CASSLEGRADTQYF. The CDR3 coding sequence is TGCGCCAGCAGCTTGGAAGGAAGGGCAGATACGCAGTATTTT. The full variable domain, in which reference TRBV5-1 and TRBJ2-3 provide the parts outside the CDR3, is KAGVTQTPRYLIKTRGQQVTLSCSPISGHRSVSWYQQTPGQGLQFLFEYFSETQRNKGNFPGRFSGRQFSNSRSEMNVSTLELGDSALYLCASSLEGRADTQYFGPGTRLTVL.

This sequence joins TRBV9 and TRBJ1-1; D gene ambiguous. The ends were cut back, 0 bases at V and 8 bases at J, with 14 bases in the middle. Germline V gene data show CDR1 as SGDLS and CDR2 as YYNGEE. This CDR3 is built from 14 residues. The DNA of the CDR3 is TGTGCCAGCAGCGTAGAGTCAGGCTTAAGCGAAGCTTTCTTT. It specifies CASSVESGLSEAFF.

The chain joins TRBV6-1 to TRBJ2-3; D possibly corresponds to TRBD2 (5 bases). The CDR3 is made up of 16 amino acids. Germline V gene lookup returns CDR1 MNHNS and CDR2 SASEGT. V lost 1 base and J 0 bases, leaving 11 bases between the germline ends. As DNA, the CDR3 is TGTGCCAGCAGTGAAGGTCCTAGCTATAGCACAGATACGCAGTATTTT. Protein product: CASSEGPSYSTDTQYF.

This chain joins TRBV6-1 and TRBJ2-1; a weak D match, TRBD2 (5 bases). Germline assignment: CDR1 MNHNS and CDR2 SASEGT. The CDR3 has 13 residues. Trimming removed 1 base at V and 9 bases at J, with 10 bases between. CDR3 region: CASSEEREGEQFF. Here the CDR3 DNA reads TGTGCCAGCAGTGAAGAGAGGGAAGGTGAGCAGTTCTTC.

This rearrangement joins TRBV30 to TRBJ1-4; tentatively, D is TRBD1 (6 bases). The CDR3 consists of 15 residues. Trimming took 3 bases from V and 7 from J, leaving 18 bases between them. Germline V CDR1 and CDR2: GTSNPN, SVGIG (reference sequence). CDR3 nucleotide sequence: TGTGCCTGGAGGACTGCGGGGGCCTGGGGTGAAAAACTGTTTTTT. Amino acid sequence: CAWRTAGAWGEKLFF.

CDR3 loop: CASSANRTRFGGSIPDGYTF. The CDR3 region has the DNA TGTGCCAGCAGTGCGAACCGCACACGCTTCGGGGGGAGCATACCAGATGGCTACACCTTC. The chain recombines TRBV6-4 with TRBJ1-2; a possible D gene is TRBD1 (5 bases). Germline CDR1 and CDR2: MRHNA and SNTAGT. This CDR3 comprises 20 residues. Trimming cost V 4 bases and J 6 bases, with 33 bases left between them.

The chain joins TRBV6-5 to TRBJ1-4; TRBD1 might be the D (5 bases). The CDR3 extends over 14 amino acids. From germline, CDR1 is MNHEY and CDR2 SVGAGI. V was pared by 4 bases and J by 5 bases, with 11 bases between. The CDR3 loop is CASSSLGGNEKLFF. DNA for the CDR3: TGTGCCAGCAGTTCACTGGGGGGAAATGAAAAACTGTTTTTT.

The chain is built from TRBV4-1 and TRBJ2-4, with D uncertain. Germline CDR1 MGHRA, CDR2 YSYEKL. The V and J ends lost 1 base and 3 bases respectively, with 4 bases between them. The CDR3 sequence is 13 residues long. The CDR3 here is CASSQGFKNIQYF. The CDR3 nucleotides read TGCGCCAGCAGCCAAGGGTTCAAAAACATTCAGTACTTC.

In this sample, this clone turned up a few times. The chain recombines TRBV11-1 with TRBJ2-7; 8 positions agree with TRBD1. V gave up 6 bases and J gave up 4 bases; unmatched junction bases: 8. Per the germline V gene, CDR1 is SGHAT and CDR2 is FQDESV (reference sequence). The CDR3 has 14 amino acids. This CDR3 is CASSTRGPLYEQYF. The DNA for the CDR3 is TGTGCCAGCAGTACCAGGGGGCCCTTATACGAGCAGTACTTC.

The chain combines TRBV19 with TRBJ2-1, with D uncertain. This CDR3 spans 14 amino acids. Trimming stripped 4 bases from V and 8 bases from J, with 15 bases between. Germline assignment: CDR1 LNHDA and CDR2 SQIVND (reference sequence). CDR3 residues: CASSRVSVHDEQFF. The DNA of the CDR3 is TGTGCCAGTAGTAGGGTGTCGGTACACGATGAGCAGTTCTTC.

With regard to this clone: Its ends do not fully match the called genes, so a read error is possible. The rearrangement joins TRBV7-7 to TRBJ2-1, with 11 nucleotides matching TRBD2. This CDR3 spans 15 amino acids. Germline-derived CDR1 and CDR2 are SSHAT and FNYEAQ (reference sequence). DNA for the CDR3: TGTGCTAGCAGCTTAGGACTAGCGGGCTACAATGAGCAGTTCTTC. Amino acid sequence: CASSLGLAGYNEQFF.

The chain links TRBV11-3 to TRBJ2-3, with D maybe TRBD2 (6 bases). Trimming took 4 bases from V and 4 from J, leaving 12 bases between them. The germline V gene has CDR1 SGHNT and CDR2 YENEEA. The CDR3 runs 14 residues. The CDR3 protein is CASSSRLVADTQYF. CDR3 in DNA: TGTGCCAGCAGCTCCCGACTAGTCGCAGATACGCAGTATTTT.

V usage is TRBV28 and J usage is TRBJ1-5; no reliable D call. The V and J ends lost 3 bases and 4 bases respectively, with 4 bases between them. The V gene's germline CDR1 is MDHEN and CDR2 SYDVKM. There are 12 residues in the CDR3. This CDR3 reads CASSFPNQPQHF. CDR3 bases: TGTGCCAGCAGTTTTCCTAATCAGCCCCAGCATTTT.

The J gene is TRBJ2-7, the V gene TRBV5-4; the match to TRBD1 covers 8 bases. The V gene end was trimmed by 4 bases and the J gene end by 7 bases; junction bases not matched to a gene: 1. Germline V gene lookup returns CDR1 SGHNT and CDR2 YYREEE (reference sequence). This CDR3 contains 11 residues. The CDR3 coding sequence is TGTGCCAGCAGCGGGACAGGAGAGCAGTACTTC. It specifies CASSGTGEQYF.

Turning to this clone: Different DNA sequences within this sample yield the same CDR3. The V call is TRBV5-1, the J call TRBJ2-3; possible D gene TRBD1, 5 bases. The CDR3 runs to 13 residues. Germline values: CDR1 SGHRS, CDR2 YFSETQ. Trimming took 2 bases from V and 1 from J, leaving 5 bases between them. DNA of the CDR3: TGCGCCAGCAGCTTACAGGGCACAGATACGCAGTATTTT. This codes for CASSLQGTDTQYF. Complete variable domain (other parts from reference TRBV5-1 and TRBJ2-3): KAGVTQTPRYLIKTRGQQVTLSCSPISGHRSVSWYQQTPGQGLQFLFEYFSETQRNKGNFPGRFSGRQFSNSRSEMNVSTLELGDSALYLCASSLQGTDTQYFGPGTRLTVL.